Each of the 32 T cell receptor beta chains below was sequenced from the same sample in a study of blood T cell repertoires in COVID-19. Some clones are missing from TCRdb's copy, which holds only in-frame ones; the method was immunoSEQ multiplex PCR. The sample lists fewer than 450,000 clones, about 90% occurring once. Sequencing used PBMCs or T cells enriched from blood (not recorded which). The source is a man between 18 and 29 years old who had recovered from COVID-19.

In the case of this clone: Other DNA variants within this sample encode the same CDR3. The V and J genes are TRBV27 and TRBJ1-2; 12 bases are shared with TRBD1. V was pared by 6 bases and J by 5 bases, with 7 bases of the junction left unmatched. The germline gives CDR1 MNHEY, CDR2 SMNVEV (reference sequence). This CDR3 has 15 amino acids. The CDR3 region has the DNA TGTGCCAGCAGCTTAGGGACAGGGGGCGCTTATGGCTACACCTTC. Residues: CASSLGTGGAYGYTF.

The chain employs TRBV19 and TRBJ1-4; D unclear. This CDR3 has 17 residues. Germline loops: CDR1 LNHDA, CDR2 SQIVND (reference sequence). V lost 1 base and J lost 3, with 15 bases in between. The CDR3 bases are TGTGCCAGTAGTATAGGGAGATCGTCGCGAGCTAATGAAAAACTGTTTTTT. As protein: CASSIGRSSRANEKLFF. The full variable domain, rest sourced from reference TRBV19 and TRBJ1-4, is DGGITQSPKYLFRKEGQNVTLSCEQNLNHDAMYWYRQDPGQGLRLIYYSQIVNDFQKGDIAEGYSVSREKKESFPLTVTSAQKNPTAFYLCASSIGRSSRANEKLFFGSGTQLSVL.

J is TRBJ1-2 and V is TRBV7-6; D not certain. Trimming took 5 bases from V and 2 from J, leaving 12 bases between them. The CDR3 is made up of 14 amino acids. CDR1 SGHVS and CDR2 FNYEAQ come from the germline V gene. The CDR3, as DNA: TGTGCCAGCAGCCCGCAGGCGGGAAACTATGGCTACACCTTC. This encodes CASSPQAGNYGYTF.

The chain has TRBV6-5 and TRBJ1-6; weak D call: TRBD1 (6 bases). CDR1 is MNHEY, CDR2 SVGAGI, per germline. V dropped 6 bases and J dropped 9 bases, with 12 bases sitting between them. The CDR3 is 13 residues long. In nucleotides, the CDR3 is TGTGCCAGCAGCGGGCAGGGGTCTTCACCCCTCCACTTT. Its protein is CASSGQGSSPLHF.

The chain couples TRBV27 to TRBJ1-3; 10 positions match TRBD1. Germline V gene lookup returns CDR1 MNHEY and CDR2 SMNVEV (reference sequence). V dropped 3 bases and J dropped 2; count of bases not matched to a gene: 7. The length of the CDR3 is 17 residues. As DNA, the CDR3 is TGTGCCAGCAGTTTTTGGACAGGGGGACGGCCTGGAAACACCATATATTTT. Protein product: CASSFWTGGRPGNTIYF.

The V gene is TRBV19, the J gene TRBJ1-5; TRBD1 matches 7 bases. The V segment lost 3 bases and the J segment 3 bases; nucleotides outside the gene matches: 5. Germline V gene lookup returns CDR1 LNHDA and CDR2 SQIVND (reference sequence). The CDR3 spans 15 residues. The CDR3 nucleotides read TGTGCCAGTAGTATGTCACAGGGGCTCAATCAGCCCCAGCATTTT. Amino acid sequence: CASSMSQGLNQPQHF.

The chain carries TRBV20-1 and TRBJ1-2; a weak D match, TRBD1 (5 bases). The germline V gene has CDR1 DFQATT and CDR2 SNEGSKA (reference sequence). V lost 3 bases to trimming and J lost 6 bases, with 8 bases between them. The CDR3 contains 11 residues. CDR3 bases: TGCAGTGCTAGCGACAGAGATGGCTACACCTTC. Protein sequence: CSASDRDGYTF.

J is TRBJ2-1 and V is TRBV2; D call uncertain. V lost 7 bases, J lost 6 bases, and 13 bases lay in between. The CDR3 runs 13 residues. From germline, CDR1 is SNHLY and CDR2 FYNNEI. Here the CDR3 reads CASTEYAGNEQFF. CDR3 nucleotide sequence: TGTGCCAGCACGGAGTACGCTGGCAATGAGCAGTTCTTC.

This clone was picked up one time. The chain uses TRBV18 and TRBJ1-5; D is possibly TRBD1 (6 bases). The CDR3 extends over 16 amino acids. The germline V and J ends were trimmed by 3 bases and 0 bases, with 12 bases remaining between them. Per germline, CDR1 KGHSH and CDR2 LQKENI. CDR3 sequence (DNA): TGTGCCAGCTCACCCCAGGGGTCCTATAGCAATCAGCCCCAGCATTTT. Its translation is CASSPQGSYSNQPQHF.

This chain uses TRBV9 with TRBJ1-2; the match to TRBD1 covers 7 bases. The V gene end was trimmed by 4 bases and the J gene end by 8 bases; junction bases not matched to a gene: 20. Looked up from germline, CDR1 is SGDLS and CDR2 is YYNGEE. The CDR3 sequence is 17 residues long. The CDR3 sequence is CASSQPIEGRTGRGYTF. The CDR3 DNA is TGTGCCAGCAGCCAACCCATCGAGGGCCGGACAGGTCGGGGCTACACCTTC. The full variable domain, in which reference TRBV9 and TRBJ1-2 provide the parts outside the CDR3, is DSGVTQTPKHLITATGQRVTLRCSPRSGDLSVYWYQQSLDQGLQFLIQYYNGEERAKGNILERFSAQQFPDLHSELNLSSLELGDSALYFCASSQPIEGRTGRGYTFGSGTRLTVV.

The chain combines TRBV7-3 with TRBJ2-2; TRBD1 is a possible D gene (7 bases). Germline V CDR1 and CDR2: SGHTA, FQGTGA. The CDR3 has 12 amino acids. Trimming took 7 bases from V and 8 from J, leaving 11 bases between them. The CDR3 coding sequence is TGTGCCAGCACCCAGGGGGGTGGGGAGCTGTTTTTT. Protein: CASTQGGGELFF.

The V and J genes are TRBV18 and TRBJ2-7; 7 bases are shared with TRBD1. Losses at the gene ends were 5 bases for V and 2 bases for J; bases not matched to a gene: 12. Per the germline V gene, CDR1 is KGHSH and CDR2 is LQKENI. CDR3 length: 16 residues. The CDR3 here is CASSGVMGDSPYEQYF. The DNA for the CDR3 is TGTGCCAGCTCAGGAGTCATGGGGGACAGTCCCTACGAGCAGTACTTC.

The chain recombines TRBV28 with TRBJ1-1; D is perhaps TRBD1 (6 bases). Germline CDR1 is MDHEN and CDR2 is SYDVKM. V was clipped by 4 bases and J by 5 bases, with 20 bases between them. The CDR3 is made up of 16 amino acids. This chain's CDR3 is CASSSHWEQQGTEAFF. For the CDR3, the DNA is TGTGCCAGCAGTTCCCACTGGGAACAACAGGGTACTGAAGCTTTCTTT.

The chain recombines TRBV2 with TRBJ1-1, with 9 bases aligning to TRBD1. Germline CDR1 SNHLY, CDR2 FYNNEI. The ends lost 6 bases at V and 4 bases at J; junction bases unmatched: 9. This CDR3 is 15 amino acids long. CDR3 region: CASREDRGSLTEAFF. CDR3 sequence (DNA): TGTGCCAGCAGGGAGGACAGGGGCTCGCTCACTGAAGCTTTCTTT.

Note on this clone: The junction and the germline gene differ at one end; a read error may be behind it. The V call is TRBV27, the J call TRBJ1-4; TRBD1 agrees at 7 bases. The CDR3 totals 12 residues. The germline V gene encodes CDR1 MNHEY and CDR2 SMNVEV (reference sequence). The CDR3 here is CASSLIPGTENF. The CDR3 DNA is TGTGCCAGCAGTCTTATCCCCGGGACAGAGAATTTT.

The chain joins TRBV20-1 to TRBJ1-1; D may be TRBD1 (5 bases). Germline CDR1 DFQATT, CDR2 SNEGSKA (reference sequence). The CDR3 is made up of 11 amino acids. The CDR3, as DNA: TGCAGCTCCGGTCAGGGCTCTGAAGCTTTCTTT. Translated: CSSGQGSEAFF.

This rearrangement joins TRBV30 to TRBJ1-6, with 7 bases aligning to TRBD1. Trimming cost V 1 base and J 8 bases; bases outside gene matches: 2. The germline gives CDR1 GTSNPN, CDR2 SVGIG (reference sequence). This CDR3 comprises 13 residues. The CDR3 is CAWSAGGDSPLHF. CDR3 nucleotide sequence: TGTGCCTGGAGTGCAGGGGGAGATTCACCCCTCCACTTT.

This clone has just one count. The DNA of the CDR3 is TGTGCAAGTCGCTTAGAGACTAGCGGGAGCAGTAGTGAGCAGTTCTTC. Its translation is CASRLETSGSSSEQFF. J is TRBJ2-1 and V is TRBV12-2; the table gives TRBD2 as D, unverified against the DNA. TRBV12-2 represents a pseudogene. The CDR3 is 16 residues long.

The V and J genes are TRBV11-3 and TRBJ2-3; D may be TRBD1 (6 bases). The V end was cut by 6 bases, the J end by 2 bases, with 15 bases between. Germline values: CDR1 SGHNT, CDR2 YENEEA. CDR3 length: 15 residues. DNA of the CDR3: TGTGCCAGCAGTTTGACCGGGACAAACACAGATACGCAGTATTTT. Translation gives CASSLTGTNTDTQYF. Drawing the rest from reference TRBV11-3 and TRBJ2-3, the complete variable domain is EAGVVQSPRYKIIEKKQPVAFWCNPISGHNTLYWYLQNLGQGPELLIRYENEEAVDDSQLPKDRFSAERLKGVDSTLKIQPAELGDSAVYLCASSLTGTNTDTQYFGPGTRLTVL.

CDR3 loop: CAWSTGTGNEKLFF. The CDR3 coding sequence is TGTGCCTGGAGCACCGGGACAGGGAATGAAAAACTGTTTTTT. The V gene is TRBV30, the J gene TRBJ1-4; 9 bases are a match to TRBD1. With 3 bases clipped from V and 5 bases from J, the junction kept 4 bases outside the gene matches. This CDR3 contains 14 residues. Germline assignment: CDR1 GTSNPN and CDR2 SVGIG (reference sequence).

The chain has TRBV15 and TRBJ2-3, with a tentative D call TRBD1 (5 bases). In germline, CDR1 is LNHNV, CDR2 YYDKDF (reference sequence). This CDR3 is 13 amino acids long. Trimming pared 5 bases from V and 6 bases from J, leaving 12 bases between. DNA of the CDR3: TGTGCCACCAGCGGGCACAAGGGGGATACGCAGTATTTT. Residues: CATSGHKGDTQYF. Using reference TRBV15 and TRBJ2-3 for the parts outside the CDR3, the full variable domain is DAMVIQNPRYQVTQFGKPVTLSCSQTLNHNVMYWYQQKSSQAPKLLFHYYDKDFNNEADTPDNFQSRRPNTSFCFLDIRSPGLGDTAMYLCATSGHKGDTQYFGPGTRLTVL.

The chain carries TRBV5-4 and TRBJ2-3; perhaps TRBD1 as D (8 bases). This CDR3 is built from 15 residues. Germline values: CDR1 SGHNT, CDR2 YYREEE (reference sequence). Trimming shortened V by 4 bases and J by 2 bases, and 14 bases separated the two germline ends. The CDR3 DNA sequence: TGTGCCAGCAGCCTAGCGGACAGGGTCACAGATACGCAGTATTTT. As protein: CASSLADRVTDTQYF.

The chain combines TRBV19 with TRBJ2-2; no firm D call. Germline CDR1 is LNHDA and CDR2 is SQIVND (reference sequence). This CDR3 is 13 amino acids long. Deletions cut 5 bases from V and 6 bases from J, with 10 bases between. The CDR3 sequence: CASSAYSSGELFF. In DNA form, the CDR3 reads TGTGCCAGTAGTGCCTACAGTTCCGGGGAGCTGTTTTTT.

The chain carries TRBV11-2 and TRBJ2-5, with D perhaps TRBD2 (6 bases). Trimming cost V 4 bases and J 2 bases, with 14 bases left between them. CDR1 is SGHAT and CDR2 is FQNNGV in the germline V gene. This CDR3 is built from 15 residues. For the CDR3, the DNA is TGTGCCAGCAGCTGGGCGACTAGACTACAAGAGACCCAGTACTTC. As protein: CASSWATRLQETQYF.

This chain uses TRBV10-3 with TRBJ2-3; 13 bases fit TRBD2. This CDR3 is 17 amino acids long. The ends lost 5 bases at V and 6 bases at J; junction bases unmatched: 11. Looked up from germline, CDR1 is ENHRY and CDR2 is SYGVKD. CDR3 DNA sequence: TGTGCCATCAGTCGGGATCGACTAGCGGGAGGAGCCGATACGCAGTATTTT. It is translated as CAISRDRLAGGADTQYF.

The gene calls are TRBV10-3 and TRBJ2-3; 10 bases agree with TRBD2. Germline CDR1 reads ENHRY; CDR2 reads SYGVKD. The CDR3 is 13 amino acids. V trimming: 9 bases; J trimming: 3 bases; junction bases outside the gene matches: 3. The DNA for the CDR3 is TGTGCCATAGGGACTAGCGCAACAGATACGCAGTATTTT. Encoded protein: CAIGTSATDTQYF.

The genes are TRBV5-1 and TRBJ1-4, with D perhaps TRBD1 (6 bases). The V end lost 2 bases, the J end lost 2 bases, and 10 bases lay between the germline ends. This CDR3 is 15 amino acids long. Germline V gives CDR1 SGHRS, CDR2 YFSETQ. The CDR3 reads CASSLSGDTNEKLFF. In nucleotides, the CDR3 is TGCGCCAGCAGCTTATCAGGGGACACTAATGAAAAACTGTTTTTT. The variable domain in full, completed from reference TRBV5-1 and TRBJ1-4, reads KAGVTQTPRYLIKTRGQQVTLSCSPISGHRSVSWYQQTPGQGLQFLFEYFSETQRNKGNFPGRFSGRQFSNSRSEMNVSTLELGDSALYLCASSLSGDTNEKLFFGSGTQLSVL.

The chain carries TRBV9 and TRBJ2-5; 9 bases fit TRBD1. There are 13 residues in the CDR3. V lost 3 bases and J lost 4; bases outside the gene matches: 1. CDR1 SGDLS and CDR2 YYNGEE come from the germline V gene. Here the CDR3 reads CASSGGQGETQYF. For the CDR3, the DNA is TGTGCCAGCAGCGGGGGACAGGGAGAGACCCAGTACTTC.

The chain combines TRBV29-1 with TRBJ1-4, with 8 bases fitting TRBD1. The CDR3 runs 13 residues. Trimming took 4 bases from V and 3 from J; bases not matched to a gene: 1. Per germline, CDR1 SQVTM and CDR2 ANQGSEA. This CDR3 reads CSVGGQANEKLFF. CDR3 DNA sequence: TGCAGCGTTGGGGGACAGGCTAATGAAAAACTGTTTTTT.

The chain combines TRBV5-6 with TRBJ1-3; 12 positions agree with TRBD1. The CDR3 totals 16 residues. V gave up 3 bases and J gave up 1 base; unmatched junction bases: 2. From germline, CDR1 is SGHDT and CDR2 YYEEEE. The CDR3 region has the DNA TGTGCCAGCAGCTGGGGACAGGGGGCGTCTGGAAACACCATATATTTT. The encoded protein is CASSWGQGASGNTIYF.

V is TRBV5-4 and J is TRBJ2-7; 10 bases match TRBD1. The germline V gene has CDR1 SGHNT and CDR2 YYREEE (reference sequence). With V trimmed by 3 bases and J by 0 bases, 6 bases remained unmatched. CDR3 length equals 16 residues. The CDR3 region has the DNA TGTGCCAGCAGCTCGATGGGACAGGGGAGCTCCTACGAGCAGTACTTC. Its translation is CASSSMGQGSSYEQYF.

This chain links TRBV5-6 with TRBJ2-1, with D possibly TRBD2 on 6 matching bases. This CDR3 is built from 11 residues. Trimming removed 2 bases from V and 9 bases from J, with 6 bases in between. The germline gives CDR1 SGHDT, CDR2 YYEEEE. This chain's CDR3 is CASSLAGEQFF. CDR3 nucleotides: TGTGCCAGCAGCTTAGCGGGTGAGCAGTTCTTC. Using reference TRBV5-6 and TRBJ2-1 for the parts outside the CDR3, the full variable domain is DAGVTQSPTHLIKTRGQQVTLRCSPKSGHDTVSWYQQALGQGPQFIFQYYEEEERQRGNFPDRFSGHQFPNYSSELNVNALLLGDSALYLCASSLAGEQFFGPGTRLTVL.